The next 18 T cell receptor beta chains were all read from a single sample in a study of cytomegalovirus exposure and HLA in healthy donors. Here immunoSEQ multiplex PCR was the method, and the copy in TCRdb shows in-frame clones only, minus some. The profile covers around 130,000 clones, with around nine tenths appearing a single time and 3% to 4% taken by the ten largest. The sample consisted of PBMCs. The receptors stem from a man younger than 45 in good health and CMV-seronegative.

The table lists this clone with a few counts. The chain links TRBV2 to TRBJ1-4, with D possibly TRBD1 on 5 matching bases. CDR3 length: 15 residues. Trimming stripped 8 bases from V and 7 bases from J, with 20 bases between. CDR1 SNHLY and CDR2 FYNNEI come from the germline V gene. CDR3 nucleotide sequence: TGTGCCAGCGGGGCATCACGGGGGGATGGTGAAAAACTGTTTTTT. Residues: CASGASRGDGEKLFF. The variable domain in full, with the rest retrieved from reference TRBV2 and TRBJ1-4, is EPEVTQTPSHQVTQMGQEVILRCVPISNHLYFYWYRQILGQKVEFLVSFYNNEISEKSEIFDDQFSVERPDGSNFTLKIRSTKLEDSAMYFCASGASRGDGEKLFFGSGTQLSVL.

The chain recombines TRBV7-9 with TRBJ1-1; weak D call: TRBD1 (6 bases). Germline assignment: CDR1 SEHNR and CDR2 FQNEAQ (reference sequence). Trimming cost V 0 bases and J 5 bases, with 13 bases left between them. The CDR3 is made up of 15 amino acids. CDR3 residues: CASSLAGGRGTEAFF. The DNA for the CDR3 is TGTGCCAGCAGCTTAGCCGGGGGGCGCGGGACTGAAGCTTTCTTT.

Written as DNA, the CDR3 is TGTGCCACCAGCTTCGGGGAGGCTAACTATGGCTACACCTTC. Residues: CATSFGEANYGYTF. The V call is TRBV15, the J call TRBJ1-2, with D uncertain. The CDR3 length is 14 residues. V lost 5 bases, J lost 0 bases, and 10 bases lay in between. Germline V CDR1 and CDR2: LNHNV, YYDKDF (reference sequence).

The V gene is TRBV5-1, the J gene TRBJ2-3; D may be TRBD2 (6 bases). Germline CDR1 is SGHRS and CDR2 is YFSETQ. CDR3 length equals 15 residues. Trimming took 0 bases from V and 0 from J, leaving 8 bases between them. This CDR3 is CASSLGGTSTDTQYF. In nucleotides, the CDR3 is TGCGCCAGCAGCTTGGGGGGGACTAGCACAGATACGCAGTATTTT.

The chain couples TRBV29-1 to TRBJ2-7, with 8 nucleotides matching TRBD1. Germline assignment: CDR1 SQVTM and CDR2 ANQGSEA. J was trimmed by 6 bases and V by 1 base; bases with no gene match: 5. This CDR3 comprises 13 residues. The CDR3 loop is CSVEVITGGEQYF. In DNA form, the CDR3 reads TGCAGCGTTGAAGTAATCACAGGGGGCGAGCAGTACTTC.

This clone was found once. The gene calls are TRBV7-3 and TRBJ2-5; tentative D call: TRBD2 (7 bases). V lost 1 base and J lost 4, with 16 bases in between. The length of the CDR3 is 16 residues. Germline loops: CDR1 SGHTA, CDR2 FQGTGA. CDR3 sequence reads: CASSLMPGGSRETQYF. CDR3 coding DNA: TGTGCCAGCAGCTTAATGCCGGGGGGCTCTCGAGAGACCCAGTACTTC.

This clone came up a few times. The chain is built from TRBV2 and TRBJ1-2; 10 bases are a match to TRBD1. The V segment lost 6 bases and the J segment 6 bases; nucleotides outside the gene matches: 4. The CDR3 covers 13 residues. In germline, CDR1 is SNHLY, CDR2 FYNNEI. The CDR3 protein is CASRQTGGNGYTF. DNA for the CDR3: TGTGCCAGCAGGCAGACAGGGGGCAATGGCTACACCTTC.

The rearrangement joins TRBV7-9 to TRBJ2-5, with 7 bases lining up with TRBD1. Trimming at V came to 5 bases and at J to 2 bases, leaving 11 bases not matched to a gene. In germline, CDR1 is SEHNR, CDR2 FQNEAQ (reference sequence). There are 16 residues in the CDR3. The CDR3 is CASSPDGTAEQETQYF. The CDR3 nucleotides are TGTGCCAGCAGCCCAGACGGGACAGCGGAGCAAGAGACCCAGTACTTC.

The V and J genes are TRBV4-1 and TRBJ1-4; 8 nucleotides match TRBD1. Germline-derived CDR1 and CDR2 are MGHRA and YSYEKL. The CDR3 covers 14 residues. Trimming cost V 2 bases and J 7 bases; bases outside gene matches: 3. CDR3 residues: CASSQTGGGEKLFF. The CDR3 DNA is TGCGCCAGCAGCCAAACAGGGGGGGGTGAAAAACTGTTTTTT.

The chain recombines TRBV11-3 with TRBJ2-7; 8 bases are shared with TRBD1. CDR1 and CDR2 (germline): SGHNT, YENEEA. The CDR3 is made up of 15 amino acids. V was clipped by 3 bases and J by 2 bases; unmatched bases: 6. CDR3 region: CASSFRQGLPYEQYF. In DNA form, the CDR3 reads TGTGCCAGCAGCTTTAGACAGGGGCTGCCCTACGAGCAGTACTTC.

The rearrangement joins TRBV7-6 to TRBJ1-1; D gene ambiguous. The CDR3 contains 13 residues. With 3 bases removed from V and 0 bases from J, the gap between germline ends came to 5 bases. Germline V gives CDR1 SGHVS, CDR2 FNYEAQ. The CDR3 is CASSFEMNTEAFF. The CDR3 bases are TGTGCCAGCAGCTTCGAGATGAACACTGAAGCTTTCTTT.

The chain combines TRBV7-8 with TRBJ2-7, with a weak D call TRBD2 (6 bases). The CDR3 runs to 13 residues. V was trimmed by 5 bases and J by 6 bases, leaving 14 bases between them. Germline loops: CDR1 SGHVS, CDR2 FQNEAQ. As DNA, the CDR3 is TGTGCCAGCAGCCGCCAATTGGGAGGCGAGCAGTACTTC. Amino acid sequence: CASSRQLGGEQYF.

The V gene is TRBV6-1, the J gene TRBJ1-5, with 8 bases aligning to TRBD1. V was clipped by 4 bases and J by 5 bases; unmatched bases: 10. The CDR3 spans 16 residues. CDR1 and CDR2 from the germline V gene are MNHNS and SASEGT. DNA for the CDR3: TGTGCCAGCAGTGGTCAGGGGGCGTTTGCCCATCAGCCCCAGCATTTT. It specifies CASSGQGAFAHQPQHF.

V gene TRBV12-5 combines with J gene TRBJ1-6; D gene unclear. V lost 5 bases to trimming and J lost 6 bases, with 8 bases between them. Germline CDR1 reads LGHNT; CDR2 reads FRNRAP. This CDR3 spans 13 amino acids. The CDR3 region is CASGATVNSPLHF. CDR3 nucleotide sequence: TGTGCTAGTGGTGCCACGGTTAATTCACCCCTCCACTTT. The full variable domain, its missing parts supplied by reference TRBV12-5 and TRBJ1-6, is DARVTQTPRHKVTEMGQEVTMRCQPILGHNTVFWYRQTMMQGLELLAYFRNRAPLDDSGMPKDRFSAEMPDATLATLKIQPSEPRDSAVYFCASGATVNSPLHFGNGTRLTVT.

V is TRBV28 and J is TRBJ2-1; 13 nucleotides align to TRBD2. This CDR3 has 16 amino acids. V was clipped by 5 bases and J by 2 bases; unmatched bases: 3. Germline CDR1 and CDR2: MDHEN and SYDVKM. The CDR3 is CASSRTSGGAYNEQFF. The CDR3 DNA follows: TGTGCCAGCAGTCGAACTAGCGGGGGGGCCTACAATGAGCAGTTCTTC.

V and J are TRBV4-1 and TRBJ2-2; 7 bases map to TRBD1. This CDR3 has 17 amino acids. The junction had 7 bases not matched to a gene; V was cut back by 1 base and J by 2 bases. Germline V gene data show CDR1 as MGHRA and CDR2 as YSYEKL. In nucleotides, the CDR3 is TGCGCCAGCAGCCAAGTGAGGGGGACAGCCAACACCGGGGAGCTGTTTTTT. Its protein is CASSQVRGTANTGELFF.

The chain combines TRBV19 with TRBJ1-2; 7 bases are shared with TRBD1. There are 14 residues in the CDR3. Germline V gives CDR1 LNHDA, CDR2 SQIVND (reference sequence). V trimming: 4 bases; J trimming: 8 bases; junction bases outside the gene matches: 10. CDR3 sequence (DNA): TGTGCCAGTAGTACCGAGGGGGCCATAGGAGGCTACACCTTC. Translation gives CASSTEGAIGGYTF.

The V gene is TRBV6-5, the J gene TRBJ1-1; tentatively, D is TRBD1 (5 bases). Germline CDR1 is MNHEY and CDR2 is SVGAGI. This CDR3 region has 13 residues. Trimming shortened V by 6 bases and J by 6 bases, and 14 bases separated the two germline ends. The chain's CDR3 is CASSTGGSAEAFF. The DNA for the CDR3 is TGTGCCAGCAGCACGGGGGGGAGCGCTGAAGCTTTCTTT.